These 16 T cell receptor beta chains share one sample of origin, sequenced in a study of shared clonotypes between healthy human individuals (dated by TCRdb to the early 2020s). Library preparation used the immunoSEQ multiplex PCR assay. The table comes from immuneACCESS by way of TCRdb, which keeps in-frame sequences with V and J called. Part of the clones is missing from these tables; in studies checked, under half for an unresolved V gene and the rest for unknown reasons. The sample data list around 2,000,000 clones, and 95% of these were observed just once. The ten largest account for approximately 0.13% of the sample. The specimen was naive CD4+ T cells sorted from blood. The meaning of the sample's cell subset or site label: CD45RA+ positively selected. These receptors were obtained from a man aged 18 to 30 in good health.

On this clone: Other DNA sequences in the same sample also yield this CDR3. The rearrangement links TRBV18 to TRBJ2-5; 10 nucleotides align to TRBD1. The CDR3 spans 15 residues. Germline values: CDR1 KGHSH, CDR2 LQKENI. V gave up 2 bases and J gave up 1 base; unmatched junction bases: 1. Here the CDR3 reads CASSPGTGAQETQYF. In DNA, the CDR3 is TGTGCCAGCTCACCAGGGACAGGGGCCCAAGAGACCCAGTACTTC.

The V call is TRBV15, the J call TRBJ2-6; a possible D gene is TRBD2 (6 bases). Trimming stripped 8 bases from V and 4 bases from J, with 12 bases between. The CDR3 runs to 14 residues. Germline V gene data show CDR1 as LNHNV and CDR2 as YYDKDF (reference sequence). The CDR3 nucleotides read TGTGCCACCCTAAGCGGGTCAGGGGCCAACGTCCTGACTTTC. Translating gives CATLSGSGANVLTF.

This clone is a singleton in its sample. The chain has TRBV25-1 and TRBJ1-4, with D unclear. Germline loops: CDR1 MGHDK, CDR2 SYGVNS. The CDR3 loop spans 14 amino acids. Trimming cost V 1 base and J 6 bases, with 9 bases left between them. In DNA, the CDR3 is TGTGCCAGCAGTGAATTGGGGTGGGATGAAAAACTGTTTTTT. This codes for CASSELGWDEKLFF.

This clone was observed a single time. The J gene is TRBJ1-6, the V gene TRBV2, with TRBD1 identical over 8 bases. This CDR3 has 15 residues. V lost 7 bases to trimming and J lost 7 bases; unmatched junction nucleotides: 9. CDR1 SNHLY and CDR2 FYNNEI come from the germline V gene. The CDR3 sequence: CASKLTGDRNSPLHF. The DNA of the CDR3 is TGTGCCAGCAAATTGACAGGGGATAGGAATTCACCCCTCCACTTT.

The V call is TRBV10-1, the J call TRBJ2-7; 8 bases match TRBD1. The germline V gene encodes CDR1 WNHNN and CDR2 SYGVQD (reference sequence). V lost 7 bases, J lost 3 bases, and 5 bases stayed unmatched. The CDR3 loop spans 13 amino acids. CDR3 DNA: TGCGCCAGCAACCGGACAGGGAGCTACGAGCAGTACTTC. It yields the protein CASNRTGSYEQYF.

Concerning this clone itself: In the same sample, other DNA sequences code for this CDR3. The genes are TRBV11-2 and TRBJ1-2; tentative D call: TRBD1 (6 bases). The V gene's germline CDR1 is SGHAT and CDR2 FQNNGV. Trimming removed 0 bases from V and 8 bases from J, with 10 bases in between. The CDR3 is made up of 13 amino acids. CDR3 in DNA: TGTGCCAGCAGCTTAGACGGGGGGCTAGGCTACACCTTC. Translation gives CASSLDGGLGYTF. Full variable domain (missing parts from reference TRBV11-2 and TRBJ1-2): EAGVAQSPRYKIIEKRQSVAFWCNPISGHATLYWYQQILGQGPKLLIQFQNNGVVDDSQLPKDRFSAERLKGVDSTLKIQPAKLEDSAVYLCASSLDGGLGYTFGSGTRLTVV.

The rearrangement joins TRBV7-9 to TRBJ2-7; TRBD1 might be the D (6 bases). The CDR3 spans 15 residues. Per germline, CDR1 SEHNR and CDR2 FQNEAQ (reference sequence). With 4 bases removed from V and 3 bases from J, the gap between germline ends came to 16 bases. CDR3 sequence reads: CASSSNRVPLYEQYF. CDR3 DNA sequence: TGTGCCAGCAGCTCGAACAGGGTTCCTCTCTACGAGCAGTACTTC.

On this clone: The same CDR3 also results from other DNA sequences found in this sample. The chain has TRBV11-2 and TRBJ1-1; maybe TRBD1 (5 bases). The germline CDR1 and CDR2 sequences are SGHAT and FQNNGV. Trimming left V 8 bases short and J 1 base short, with 11 bases between. The CDR3 runs 13 residues. The CDR3 loop is CASSPGGNTEAFF. CDR3 bases: TGTGCCAGCTCCCCGGGGGGGAACACTGAAGCTTTCTTT.

This clone turned up a few times. V and J are TRBV11-2 and TRBJ2-2; TRBD2 matches at 8 bases. The CDR3 runs to 16 residues. V gave up 5 bases and J gave up 4 bases; unmatched junction bases: 9. Germline assignment: CDR1 SGHAT and CDR2 FQNNGV. The CDR3 DNA follows: TGTGCCAGCAGCCTAGCTTCGGGAGGGTTCACCGGGGAGCTGTTTTTT. Translating it yields CASSLASGGFTGELFF. Combining the CDR3 with reference TRBV11-2 and TRBJ2-2 gives the whole variable domain EAGVAQSPRYKIIEKRQSVAFWCNPISGHATLYWYQQILGQGPKLLIQFQNNGVVDDSQLPKDRFSAERLKGVDSTLKIQPAKLEDSAVYLCASSLASGGFTGELFFGEGSRLTVL.

This rearrangement joins TRBV30 to TRBJ2-5, with 15 bases that match TRBD2. This CDR3 is built from 17 residues. Trimming removed 1 base from V and 0 bases from J; junction bases left unmatched: 3. Germline V CDR1 and CDR2: GTSNPN, SVGIG (reference sequence). The CDR3 sequence: CAWSGGTSGRYQETQYF. The CDR3, as DNA: TGTGCCTGGAGTGGGGGGACTAGCGGGAGGTACCAAGAGACCCAGTACTTC.

The chain joins TRBV30 to TRBJ1-6, with TRBD1 identical over 9 bases. J lost 3 bases, V lost 1 base, and 16 bases had no gene match. Per germline, CDR1 GTSNPN and CDR2 SVGIG (reference sequence). CDR3 length: 20 amino acids. The CDR3 nucleotides read TGTGCCTGGAGTGGGGGGACAGGGAAAAAGTACACATTCTATAATTCACCCCTCCACTTT. Its translation is CAWSGGTGKKYTFYNSPLHF.

CDR3: CASSQERYGYTF. CDR3 nucleotides: TGTGCCAGCAGCCAGGAACGCTATGGCTACACCTTC. The chain couples TRBV28 to TRBJ1-2; D unclear. This CDR3 contains 12 residues. Per the germline V gene, CDR1 is MDHEN and CDR2 is SYDVKM. V lost 6 bases and J lost 4, with 9 bases in between.

The chain recombines TRBV11-2 with TRBJ2-1; D uncertain. The CDR3 runs 13 residues. V shed 2 bases and J shed 6 bases, with 8 bases lying between them. Germline V gene sequence: CDR1 SGHAT, CDR2 FQNNGV. CDR3: CASSLQVTNEQFF. The CDR3 DNA reads as TGTGCCAGCAGCTTACAGGTTACCAATGAGCAGTTCTTC.

This chain links TRBV19 with TRBJ1-1; 8 bases fit TRBD1. CDR3 length equals 14 residues. CDR1 and CDR2 from the germline V gene are LNHDA and SQIVND (reference sequence). The ends lost 5 bases at V and 6 bases at J; junction bases unmatched: 8. The CDR3 spells CASSWDRRRPEAFF. CDR3 nucleotides: TGTGCCAGTAGTTGGGACAGGCGACGCCCTGAAGCTTTCTTT.

The rearrangement uses TRBV28 and TRBJ1-5; D gene ambiguous. Germline loops: CDR1 MDHEN, CDR2 SYDVKM. The CDR3 is 15 residues long. Between the trimmed V and J ends, which lost 4 bases and 5 bases, there was a span of 15 bases. The CDR3 bases are TGTGCCAGCAGTTCCGTTCGGGCCGTCTATCAGCCCCAGCATTTT. This gives the protein CASSSVRAVYQPQHF.

The chain couples TRBV30 to TRBJ1-4; D gene ambiguous. From germline, CDR1 is GTSNPN and CDR2 SVGIG (reference sequence). Trimming shortened V by 2 bases and J by 0 bases, and 10 bases separated the two germline ends. The CDR3 runs to 15 residues. Here the CDR3 reads CAWSPRISTNEKLFF. CDR3 nucleotides: TGTGCCTGGAGTCCCCGGATTTCAACTAATGAAAAACTGTTTTTT.